Each of the 2 T cell receptor beta chains below was sequenced from the same sample in a study of T cell changes during pregnancy in multiple sclerosis (dated by TCRdb to about 2019). The library was produced with the immunoSEQ multiplex PCR assay. TCRdb carries this immuneACCESS record with in-frame sequences only. Its versions omit some clonotypes, under half of them owing to an unresolved V gene in the studies checked, with the rest unexplained. For this sample the table gives roughly 40,000 clones, of which roughly nine tenths were detected only once. The ten largest clones represent about 0.8% of the sample. The source was CD4+ T cells from peripheral blood mononuclear cells, collected before pregnancy. All receptors derive from a female donor with multiple sclerosis, enrolled in a pregnancy study.

This chain joins TRBV5-1 and TRBJ2-2, with 7 bases aligning to TRBD1. The CDR3 consists of 15 residues. V lost 0 bases and J lost 7; bases outside the gene matches: 6. Germline V lookup: CDR1 SGHRS, CDR2 YFSETQ. In DNA, the CDR3 is TGCGCCAGCAGCTTGGATTGGACAGGTGGCGGGGAGCTGTTTTTT. This encodes CASSLDWTGGGELFF.

This sequence joins TRBV9 and TRBJ2-1, with TRBD1 matching over 9 bases. Germline trimming cut 0 bases from V and 2 bases from J; bases unmatched to any gene: 3. This CDR3 has 16 amino acids. The germline gives CDR1 SGDLS, CDR2 YYNGEE. CDR3 DNA sequence: TGTGCCAGCAGCGTAGGACAGGGGGTTCCCTACAATGAGCAGTTCTTC. The encoded protein is CASSVGQGVPYNEQFF.